The 17 T cell receptor beta chains below come from one sample, sequenced in a study of T cell responses to AZD1222 COVID-19 vaccine. Method: immunoSEQ multiplex PCR; TCRdb's copy keeps in-frame clones and lacks some. The sample includes 120,000 or so clones, roughly 89% seen only once; the top ten take around 30%. The specimen comprised peripheral blood, sampled on day 0 of AZD1222 vaccination. These receptors were collected from an adult in good health.

The chain uses TRBV27 and TRBJ2-2, with a possible D match to TRBD1 (7 bases). Germline V gene data show CDR1 as MNHEY and CDR2 as SMNVEV (reference sequence). This CDR3 comprises 15 residues. The ends were cut back, 3 bases at V and 5 bases at J, with 13 bases in the middle. The CDR3 sequence is CASSFVTGRTGELFF. Here the CDR3 DNA reads TGTGCCAGCAGTTTTGTGACAGGGAGGACCGGGGAGCTGTTTTTT.

The chain couples TRBV4-3 to TRBJ2-2, with TRBD2 identical over 10 bases. The germline CDR1 and CDR2 sequences are LGHNA and YSLEER. The ends lost 1 base at V and 0 bases at J; junction bases unmatched: 5. CDR3 length equals 18 residues. The chain's CDR3 is CASSQGESGRANTGELFF. The CDR3 nucleotides read TGCGCCAGCAGCCAAGGGGAGAGCGGGAGGGCGAACACCGGGGAGCTGTTTTTT.

This chain's CDR3 is CATSTGLAGRYNEQFF. The DNA of the CDR3 is TGTGCCACCAGCACGGGACTAGCGGGACGCTACAATGAGCAGTTCTTC. This rearrangement joins TRBV15 to TRBJ2-1, with 13 nucleotides matching TRBD2. Germline CDR1 and CDR2: LNHNV and YYDKDF (reference sequence). The trim removed 4 bases at V and 3 bases at J, leaving 3 bases unmatched. The CDR3 sequence is 16 residues long.

The V and J genes are TRBV19 and TRBJ2-2; D not certain. Between the trimmed V and J ends, which lost 6 bases and 3 bases, there was a span of 14 bases. Germline CDR1 and CDR2: LNHDA and SQIVND (reference sequence). The CDR3 length is 15 residues. CDR3 sequence: CASRPNFLYTGELFF. The CDR3 DNA sequence: TGTGCCAGTAGGCCTAACTTCTTGTACACCGGGGAGCTGTTTTTT.

The CDR3 loop is CATSDPGTAQFF. CDR3 bases: TGTGCCACCAGTGATCCCGGGACAGCTCAGTTCTTC. The genes are TRBV24-1 and TRBJ2-1, with 7 bases matching TRBD1. The V and J ends lost 3 bases and 13 bases, in that order; junction bases with no gene match: 5. The CDR3 contains 12 residues. Germline V gives CDR1 KGHDR, CDR2 SFDVKD.

The chain is built from TRBV27 and TRBJ2-3; the D is unclear. The CDR3 covers 17 residues. Trimming shortened V by 2 bases and J by 8 bases, and 23 bases separated the two germline ends. In germline, CDR1 is MNHEY, CDR2 SMNVEV (reference sequence). CDR3 bases: TGTGCCAGCAGTTTACCCCCTTATCCTAATAGAGGTTCTACGCAGTATTTT. Its protein product is CASSLPPYPNRGSTQYF.

This chain joins TRBV27 and TRBJ1-5; unclear D gene. V dropped 5 bases and J dropped 1 base, with 18 bases sitting between them. The CDR3 sequence is 17 residues long. The germline CDR1 and CDR2 sequences are MNHEY and SMNVEV (reference sequence). CDR3 residues: CASSALGITGSNQPQHF. DNA of the CDR3: TGTGCCAGCAGTGCTCTTGGGATTACGGGCAGCAATCAGCCCCAGCATTTT.

The gene calls are TRBV24-1 and TRBJ2-3; no reliable D call. The germline V and J ends were trimmed by 5 bases and 4 bases, with 12 bases remaining between them. The CDR3 has 14 amino acids. The germline gives CDR1 KGHDR, CDR2 SFDVKD. As DNA, the CDR3 is TGTGCCACCAGTGGTTCCAGTCGCCCAGATACGCAGTATTTT. Its translation: CATSGSSRPDTQYF.

The V and J genes are TRBV5-4 and TRBJ1-2, with D hard to call. This CDR3 comprises 15 residues. Germline loops: CDR1 SGHNT, CDR2 YYREEE (reference sequence). V was cut by 0 bases and J by 0 bases, with 9 bases left in between. The CDR3: CASSLAGAPNYGYTF. The CDR3 region has the DNA TGTGCCAGCAGCTTGGCCGGTGCCCCTAACTATGGCTACACCTTC.

The gene calls are TRBV5-1 and TRBJ1-5; possible D gene TRBD1, 5 bases. The V end lost 4 bases, the J end lost 0 bases, and 14 bases lay between the germline ends. The CDR3 loop spans 16 amino acids. Germline V gives CDR1 SGHRS, CDR2 YFSETQ. CDR3 bases: TGCGCCAGCAGCGCCGGGACTGCTGATAGCAATCAGCCCCAGCATTTT. Amino acids: CASSAGTADSNQPQHF. Based on the CDR3 plus reference TRBV5-1 and TRBJ1-5, the full variable domain is KAGVTQTPRYLIKTRGQQVTLSCSPISGHRSVSWYQQTPGQGLQFLFEYFSETQRNKGNFPGRFSGRQFSNSRSEMNVSTLELGDSALYLCASSAGTADSNQPQHFGDGTRLSIL.

This sequence joins TRBV27 and TRBJ2-3; D is undetermined. The CDR3 consists of 16 residues. CDR1 is MNHEY, CDR2 SMNVEV, per germline (reference sequence). Deletions cut 5 bases from V and 0 bases from J, with 15 bases between. The CDR3 loop is CASSDLGVSSTDTQYF. CDR3 in DNA: TGTGCCAGCAGTGATCTCGGCGTATCTAGCACAGATACGCAGTATTTT.

This rearrangement joins TRBV18 to TRBJ1-5, with D perhaps TRBD1 (5 bases). Germline values: CDR1 KGHSH, CDR2 LQKENI. This CDR3 is 15 amino acids long. Trimming took off 4 bases at V and 6 bases at J, with 16 bases between the two ends. The CDR3 sequence is CASSQNEGAGQPQHF. In nucleotides, the CDR3 is TGTGCCAGCTCACAGAATGAAGGGGCCGGTCAGCCCCAGCATTTT. The full variable domain, in which reference TRBV18 and TRBJ1-5 provide the parts outside the CDR3, is NAGVMQNPRHLVRRRGQEARLRCSPMKGHSHVYWYRQLPEEGLKFMVYLQKENIIDESGMPKERFSAEFPKEGPSILRIQQVVRGDSAAYFCASSQNEGAGQPQHFGDGTRLSIL.

V usage is TRBV19 and J usage is TRBJ2-1; D uncertain. CDR3 length equals 13 residues. Trimming left V 4 bases short and J 0 bases short, with 4 bases between. CDR1 and CDR2 from the germline V gene are LNHDA and SQIVND (reference sequence). The CDR3 region is CASSKSSYNEQFF. The CDR3 DNA sequence: TGTGCCAGTAGTAAAAGCTCCTACAATGAGCAGTTCTTC.

This chain joins TRBV7-6 and TRBJ2-7; D might be TRBD1 or TRBD2, each matching 5 bases. Germline V gene lookup returns CDR1 SGHVS and CDR2 FNYEAQ. V shed 0 bases and J shed 5 bases, with 14 bases lying between them. The CDR3 length is 15 residues. CDR3 region: CASSLAVRGTDEQYF. For the CDR3, the DNA is TGTGCCAGCAGCTTAGCGGTTAGAGGGACCGACGAGCAGTACTTC.

This chain joins TRBV5-5 and TRBJ1-2, with D unresolved. Germline V gene data show CDR1 as SGHKS and CDR2 as YYEKEE (reference sequence). The CDR3 is 15 residues long. The germline V and J ends were trimmed by 0 bases and 1 base, with 10 bases remaining between them. Here the CDR3 DNA reads TGTGCCAGCAGCTTGGAAGGGAGTGGTAACTATGGCTACACCTTC. Residues: CASSLEGSGNYGYTF.

The gene calls are TRBV12-3 or TRBV12-4 and TRBJ1-5; D possibly corresponds to TRBD1 (5 bases). V lost 6 bases, J lost 2 bases, and 8 bases lay in between. CDR3 length: 13 residues. In nucleotides, the CDR3 is TGTGCCAGCAGCAGGGAGGGCAATCAGCCCCAGCATTTT. It encodes CASSREGNQPQHF.

CDR3: CASSLAGTGYSPLHF. CDR3 DNA: TGCGCCAGCAGCTTGGCCGGGACAGGGTATTCACCCCTCCACTTT. The V and J genes are TRBV5-1 and TRBJ1-6; 9 bases are shared with TRBD1. Germline V gene sequence: CDR1 SGHRS, CDR2 YFSETQ. The CDR3 is 15 amino acids. The ends lost 0 bases at V and 8 bases at J; junction bases unmatched: 3.